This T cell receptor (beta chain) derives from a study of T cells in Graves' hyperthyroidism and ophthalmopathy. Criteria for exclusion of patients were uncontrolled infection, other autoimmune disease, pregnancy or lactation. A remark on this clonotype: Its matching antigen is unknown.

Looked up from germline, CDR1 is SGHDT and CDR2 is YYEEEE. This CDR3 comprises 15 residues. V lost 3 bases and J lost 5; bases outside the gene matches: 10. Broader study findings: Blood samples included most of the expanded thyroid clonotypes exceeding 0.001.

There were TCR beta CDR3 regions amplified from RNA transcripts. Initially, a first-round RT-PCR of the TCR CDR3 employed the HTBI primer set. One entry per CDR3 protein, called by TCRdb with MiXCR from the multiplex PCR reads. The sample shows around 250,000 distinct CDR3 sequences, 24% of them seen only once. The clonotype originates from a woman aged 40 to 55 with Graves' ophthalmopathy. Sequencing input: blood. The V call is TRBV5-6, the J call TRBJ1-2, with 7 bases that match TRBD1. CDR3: CASSWMQGVGYGYTF. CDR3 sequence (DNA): TGTGCCAGCAGCTGGATGCAGGGGGTTGGATATGGCTACACCTTC.